The count of the clone carrying this TCR beta chain is one. The germline V gene encodes CDR1 SGHVS and CDR2 FQNEAQ. CDR3 length: 15 residues. V lost 10 bases and J lost 3, with 22 bases in between. This sample was taken from a study of shared clonotypes between healthy human individuals. Here immunoSEQ multiplex PCR was the method, and the copy in TCRdb shows in-frame clones only, minus some. The sample shows over a million clones, less than 99% of them seen only once. This TCR derives from a man aged 25-45 years in good health. What was sequenced was naive CD4+ T cells sorted from blood. Sample subset: CD45RA+ positively selected. The J gene is TRBJ2-7, the V gene TRBV7-8, with D perhaps matching TRBD1 (5 bases). As DNA, the CDR3 is TGTGCCACCATCCACCCCCGGGCCAGGGTCTACGAGCAGTACTTC. Translation: CATIHPRARVYEQYF.